This T cell receptor (beta chain) stems from a study of early T cells in non-severe SARS-CoV-2 infection. This clonotype was detected ten times or more. This CDR3 comprises 14 residues. The V gene's germline CDR1 is MNHNY and CDR2 SVGAGI (reference sequence). Trimming removed 8 bases at V and 1 base at J, with 13 bases between. TCRdb fed the 5' RACE reads into MiXCR, producing one record per CDR3 protein. Here the sample spans 29,000 or so distinct CDR3 sequences, roughly 9.7% being singletons. Sequenced input: whole blood. The chain combines TRBV6-6 with TRBJ2-3; a weak D match, TRBD1 (6 bases). This TCR was sampled from an adult who was a healthcare worker with PCR-confirmed SARS-CoV-2 infection or an uninfected control (not recorded which). The CDR3 DNA is TGTGCCAGCTCCAGGGACACTCGCACAGATACGCAGTATTTT. This codes for CASSRDTRTDTQYF.